This T cell receptor beta chain was obtained from a study of blood T cell repertoires in COVID-19. Study information: From T cells, B-cell-depleted T cells, or PBMCs came the material, which was cDNA or gDNA.

Sequencing used immunoSEQ multiplex PCR; TCRdb keeps in-frame clones, though not all of them. The table records roughly 150,000 clones, 85% of them present only once. The CDR3 is 12 residues long. The germline gives CDR1 SEHNR, CDR2 FQNEAQ (reference sequence). Trimming took off 4 bases at V and 6 bases at J, with 8 bases between the two ends. The chain couples TRBV7-9 to TRBJ2-3; D ambiguous. Sequences were obtained from PBMCs or T cells enriched from blood (not recorded which). The receptor comes from a woman in her forties who had recovered from COVID-19. CDR3 in DNA: TGTGCCAGCAGCTCACAAATCGATACGCAGTATTTT. Amino acids: CASSSQIDTQYF.